Below, 23 T cell receptor beta chains from the same sample are listed, as sequenced in a study of blood T cell repertoires in COVID-19. The assay was immunoSEQ multiplex PCR, and TCRdb's table has in-frame clones only and misses some. The sample comprises about 130,000 clones, 75% to 90% of which are singletons, and about 2.5% rests with the top ten. The specimen sequenced was PBMCs or T cells enriched from blood (not recorded which). The receptors were sampled from a woman aged 50 to 60 who had recovered from COVID-19.

The gene calls are TRBV7-8 and TRBJ1-2, with 8 bases lining up with TRBD1. There are 14 residues in the CDR3. Germline trimming cut 2 bases from V and 8 bases from J; bases unmatched to any gene: 7. Germline V CDR1 and CDR2: SGHVS, FQNEAQ. For the CDR3, the DNA is TGTGCCAGCAGCTTAAGGACAGGGTATTGGGGCTACACCTTC. Translating it yields CASSLRTGYWGYTF.

This chain links TRBV15 with TRBJ1-4, with 9 bases matching TRBD1. V gave up 4 bases and J gave up 10 bases; unmatched junction bases: 7. Germline CDR1 is LNHNV and CDR2 is YYDKDF (reference sequence). The CDR3 has 14 amino acids. In DNA form, the CDR3 reads TGTGCCACCAGCACCGACAGGGGGTTTGGAAAACTGTTTTTT. Translated: CATSTDRGFGKLFF.

The genes are TRBV2 and TRBJ1-1, with TRBD1 as a possible D gene (6 bases). Germline V lookup: CDR1 SNHLY, CDR2 FYNNEI. CDR3 length: 13 residues. Trimming shortened V by 3 bases and J by 4 bases, and 9 bases separated the two germline ends. The CDR3 spells CASSDPGVTEAFF. CDR3 nucleotide sequence: TGTGCCAGCAGTGACCCAGGGGTCACTGAAGCTTTCTTT.

The chain joins TRBV18 to TRBJ2-7; the match to TRBD1 covers 8 bases. This CDR3 has 13 residues. Germline CDR1 is KGHSH and CDR2 is LQKENI. The trim removed 3 bases at V and 5 bases at J, leaving 3 bases unmatched. As DNA, the CDR3 is TGTGCCAGCTCACCCGGACAGGGCCACGAGCAGTACTTC. Translation gives CASSPGQGHEQYF.

The chain recombines TRBV27 with TRBJ2-7; D possibly corresponds to TRBD1 (5 bases). V was clipped by 5 bases and J by 2 bases, with 7 bases between them. Germline loops: CDR1 MNHEY, CDR2 SMNVEV (reference sequence). There are 12 residues in the CDR3. CDR3 nucleotide sequence: TGTGCCAGCAGTCCAGGGCCCTACGAGCAGTACTTC. It translates to CASSPGPYEQYF.

This clone was counted only a few times. V and J are TRBV18 and TRBJ2-7; TRBD1 matches at 7 bases. Germline-derived CDR1 and CDR2 are KGHSH and LQKENI. CDR3 length: 15 residues. V dropped 5 bases and J dropped 2; count of bases not matched to a gene: 9. The CDR3 loop reads CASSDPGQPTYEQYF. For the CDR3, the DNA is TGTGCCAGCTCAGATCCGGGACAGCCTACCTACGAGCAGTACTTC.

V and J are TRBV5-8 and TRBJ2-3; TRBD1 matches at 8 bases. Germline V gene lookup returns CDR1 SGHTS and CDR2 YDEGEE. The V segment lost 1 base and the J segment 3 bases; nucleotides outside the gene matches: 4. This CDR3 spans 15 amino acids. DNA for the CDR3: TGTGCCAGCAGCTTGCAGGGGGCCTGGACAGATACGCAGTATTTT. As protein: CASSLQGAWTDTQYF.

J is TRBJ1-5 and V is TRBV19; TRBD1 might be the D (6 bases). The germline V gene has CDR1 LNHDA and CDR2 SQIVND (reference sequence). Deletions cut 4 bases from V and 4 bases from J, with 14 bases between. This CDR3 contains 15 residues. CDR3: CASSTSGTSNQPQHF. In DNA form, the CDR3 reads TGTGCCAGTAGTACGTCCGGGACATCTAATCAGCCCCAGCATTTT.

This chain uses TRBV29-1 with TRBJ2-7; 11 nucleotides agree with TRBD1. This CDR3 region has 14 residues. Germline V CDR1 and CDR2: SQVTM, ANQGSEA. The V gene end was trimmed by 4 bases and the J gene end by 7 bases; junction bases not matched to a gene: 9. The chain's CDR3 is CSVGGQGAQDEQYF. The CDR3 nucleotides read TGCAGCGTTGGAGGACAGGGGGCACAGGATGAGCAGTACTTC.

The rearrangement uses TRBV7-9 and TRBJ1-2, with 7 bases matching TRBD1. From germline, CDR1 is SEHNR and CDR2 FQNEAQ (reference sequence). The CDR3 loop spans 16 amino acids. J lost 0 bases, V lost 2 bases, and 6 bases had no gene match. The CDR3 DNA is TGTGCCAGCAGCTTATTCCGGGACAGTGCTAACTATGGCTACACCTTC. This gives the protein CASSLFRDSANYGYTF.

For the CDR3, the DNA is TGTGCCAGTAGTATAGGATGGGAGACAGGGGACACTGAAGCTTTCTTT. Amino acids: CASSIGWETGDTEAFF. This sequence joins TRBV19 and TRBJ1-1, with 8 positions matching TRBD1. The V and J ends lost 1 base and 3 bases, in that order; junction bases with no gene match: 7. The CDR3 is 16 amino acids. Germline V gene sequence: CDR1 LNHDA, CDR2 SQIVND (reference sequence). Full variable domain (rest looked up from reference TRBV19 and TRBJ1-1): DGGITQSPKYLFRKEGQNVTLSCEQNLNHDAMYWYRQDPGQGLRLIYYSQIVNDFQKGDIAEGYSVSREKKESFPLTVTSAQKNPTAFYLCASSIGWETGDTEAFFGQGTRLTVV.

The rearrangement links TRBV20-1 to TRBJ1-4; a possible D gene is TRBD1 (5 bases). With 3 bases removed from V and 3 bases from J, the gap between germline ends came to 14 bases. Looked up from germline, CDR1 is DFQATT and CDR2 is SNEGSKA (reference sequence). This CDR3 comprises 15 residues. CDR3 region: CSASWAGPANEKLFF. The CDR3 coding sequence is TGCAGTGCTAGTTGGGCAGGGCCGGCTAATGAAAAACTGTTTTTT.

With regard to this clone: The same CDR3 is also encoded by other DNA sequences in this sample. This chain uses TRBV2 with TRBJ1-6; D is unclear. V lost 5 bases and J lost 7, with 6 bases in between. The germline V gene encodes CDR1 SNHLY and CDR2 FYNNEI. The CDR3 extends over 12 amino acids. Written as DNA, the CDR3 is TGTGCCAGCAGTCCACAGAATTCACCCCTCCACTTT. It is translated as CASSPQNSPLHF. The variable domain in full, completed from reference TRBV2 and TRBJ1-6, reads EPEVTQTPSHQVTQMGQEVILRCVPISNHLYFYWYRQILGQKVEFLVSFYNNEISEKSEIFDDQFSVERPDGSNFTLKIRSTKLEDSAMYFCASSPQNSPLHFGNGTRLTVT.

This clone was detected a few times. The chain joins TRBV2 to TRBJ2-1; 14 nucleotides match TRBD2. V was clipped by 6 bases and J by 1 base; unmatched bases: 2. The CDR3 length is 16 residues. In germline, CDR1 is SNHLY, CDR2 FYNNEI. The CDR3 nucleotides are TGTGCCAGCAGGGGACTAGCGGGGGCGTCCTACAATGAGCAGTTCTTC. Translated, it gives CASRGLAGASYNEQFF.

The V and J genes are TRBV7-9 and TRBJ1-1; 10 positions match TRBD1. The trim removed 1 base at V and 9 bases at J, leaving 5 bases unmatched. Germline V CDR1 and CDR2: SEHNR, FQNEAQ (reference sequence). The CDR3 extends over 14 amino acids. The CDR3 sequence: CASSLGRGQGKAFF. The CDR3 DNA is TGTGCCAGCAGCTTAGGCCGGGGACAGGGGAAAGCTTTCTTT.

This rearrangement joins TRBV12-5 to TRBJ2-5, with 15 bases that match TRBD2. Germline loops: CDR1 LGHNT, CDR2 FRNRAP. The length of the CDR3 is 18 residues. The ends lost 7 bases at V and 0 bases at J; junction bases unmatched: 9. This CDR3 is CASDLGLAGGPYQETQYF. The DNA for the CDR3 is TGTGCTAGTGACCTGGGACTAGCGGGGGGCCCGTACCAAGAGACCCAGTACTTC. The full variable domain, in which reference TRBV12-5 and TRBJ2-5 provide the parts outside the CDR3, is DARVTQTPRHKVTEMGQEVTMRCQPILGHNTVFWYRQTMMQGLELLAYFRNRAPLDDSGMPKDRFSAEMPDATLATLKIQPSEPRDSAVYFCASDLGLAGGPYQETQYFGPGTRLLVL.

This sequence joins TRBV5-1 and TRBJ2-2; D not certain. The CDR3 covers 15 residues. Germline V gene lookup returns CDR1 SGHRS and CDR2 YFSETQ. V was cut by 4 bases and J by 4 bases, with 14 bases left in between. In DNA, the CDR3 is TGCGCCAGCAGCGTTTGGTCTAGTGGCACCGGGGAGCTGTTTTTT. Amino acids: CASSVWSSGTGELFF.

The J gene is TRBJ2-1, the V gene TRBV3-1 (or the pseudogene TRBV3-2); TRBD2 agrees at 10 bases. This CDR3 is built from 18 residues. The germline gives CDR1 LGHDT, CDR2 YNNKEL (reference sequence). V dropped 1 base and J dropped 7; count of bases not matched to a gene: 13. CDR3 region: CASSQGIASGGIENEQFF. CDR3 coding DNA: TGTGCCAGCAGCCAAGGTATCGCTAGCGGGGGTATCGAGAATGAGCAGTTCTTC.

The chain employs TRBV7-2 and TRBJ2-7; 7 nucleotides line up with TRBD2. Per the germline V gene, CDR1 is SGHTA and CDR2 is FQGNSA. V gave up 5 bases and J gave up 2 bases; unmatched junction bases: 9. The CDR3 spans 15 residues. The CDR3 region is CASSPPYAGAYEQYF. Written as DNA, the CDR3 is TGTGCCAGCAGCCCCCCCTATGCGGGGGCCTACGAGCAGTACTTC.

The chain carries TRBV6-6 and TRBJ1-2; no definite D call. This CDR3 has 15 amino acids. V was shortened by 6 bases and J by 8 bases, with 22 bases between the two germline ends. Germline CDR1 MNHNY, CDR2 SVGAGI (reference sequence). The chain's CDR3 is CASRISISRAWGYTF. The DNA of the CDR3 is TGTGCCAGCAGAATATCTATCTCGAGGGCGTGGGGCTACACCTTC.

CDR3 in amino acids: CAITLGPGIGNTIYF. The CDR3 bases are TGTGCCATCACCTTAGGACCAGGGATTGGAAACACCATATATTTT. The chain couples TRBV10-3 to TRBJ1-3, with D maybe TRBD1 (5 bases). The CDR3 is 15 residues long. The V end lost 7 bases, the J end lost 3 bases, and 16 bases lay between the germline ends. CDR1 and CDR2 from the germline V gene are ENHRY and SYGVKD.

The chain has TRBV5-6 and TRBJ1-6, with 11 bases that match TRBD1. This CDR3 comprises 17 residues. V was pared by 4 bases and J by 4 bases, with 7 bases of the junction left unmatched. Germline V gene sequence: CDR1 SGHDT, CDR2 YYEEEE. CDR3 in amino acids: CASSGTGGSIYNSPLHF. In nucleotides, the CDR3 is TGTGCCAGCAGCGGGACAGGGGGTTCAATTTATAATTCACCCCTCCACTTT.

V is TRBV5-1 and J is TRBJ2-1; D is unresolved. The germline V gene encodes CDR1 SGHRS and CDR2 YFSETQ. V was pared by 0 bases and J by 0 bases, with 16 bases between. The CDR3 is 18 amino acids. This CDR3 reads CASSLGETSLSSYNEQFF. CDR3 in DNA: TGCGCCAGCAGCTTGGGAGAGACTTCCCTGAGCTCCTACAATGAGCAGTTCTTC.